This T cell receptor beta chain was captured in a study of Graves' ophthalmopathy and Graves' hyperthyroidism. The CDR3 has 14 residues. Trimming took 8 bases from V and 0 from J; bases not matched to a gene: 6. Germline V gives CDR1 ENHRY, CDR2 SYGVKD. Ten or more counts support this clonotype. In this cohort's terms, stable hyperthyroidism meant no ophthalmopathy by 18 months of follow-up. Orbital computed tomography, thyroid ultrasound, TRAb, serum thyroxine and clinical symptoms formed the basis of diagnosis. The authors used Ficoll-Paque density gradient centrifugation to separate PBMCs. The input was 8.5 to 10 ml of fresh peripheral blood. Researchers took RNA transcripts and amplified TCR beta CDR3 regions from them. RT-PCR in the first round used HTBI primers; a second-round multiplex PCR followed. One entry per CDR3 protein results from TCRdb running MiXCR on the multiplex PCR reads. This sample has hundreds of thousands of distinct CDR3 sequences, with 20% to 25% found just once.

This chain links TRBV10-3 with TRBJ2-7, with 8 bases matching TRBD2. Input material: peripheral blood. This clonotype was obtained from a woman between 18 and 29 years old with stable Graves' hyperthyroidism. The CDR3 protein is CAISSGFNSYEQYF. The CDR3 DNA sequence: TGTGCCATCTCTAGCGGGTTCAACTCCTACGAGCAGTACTTC.